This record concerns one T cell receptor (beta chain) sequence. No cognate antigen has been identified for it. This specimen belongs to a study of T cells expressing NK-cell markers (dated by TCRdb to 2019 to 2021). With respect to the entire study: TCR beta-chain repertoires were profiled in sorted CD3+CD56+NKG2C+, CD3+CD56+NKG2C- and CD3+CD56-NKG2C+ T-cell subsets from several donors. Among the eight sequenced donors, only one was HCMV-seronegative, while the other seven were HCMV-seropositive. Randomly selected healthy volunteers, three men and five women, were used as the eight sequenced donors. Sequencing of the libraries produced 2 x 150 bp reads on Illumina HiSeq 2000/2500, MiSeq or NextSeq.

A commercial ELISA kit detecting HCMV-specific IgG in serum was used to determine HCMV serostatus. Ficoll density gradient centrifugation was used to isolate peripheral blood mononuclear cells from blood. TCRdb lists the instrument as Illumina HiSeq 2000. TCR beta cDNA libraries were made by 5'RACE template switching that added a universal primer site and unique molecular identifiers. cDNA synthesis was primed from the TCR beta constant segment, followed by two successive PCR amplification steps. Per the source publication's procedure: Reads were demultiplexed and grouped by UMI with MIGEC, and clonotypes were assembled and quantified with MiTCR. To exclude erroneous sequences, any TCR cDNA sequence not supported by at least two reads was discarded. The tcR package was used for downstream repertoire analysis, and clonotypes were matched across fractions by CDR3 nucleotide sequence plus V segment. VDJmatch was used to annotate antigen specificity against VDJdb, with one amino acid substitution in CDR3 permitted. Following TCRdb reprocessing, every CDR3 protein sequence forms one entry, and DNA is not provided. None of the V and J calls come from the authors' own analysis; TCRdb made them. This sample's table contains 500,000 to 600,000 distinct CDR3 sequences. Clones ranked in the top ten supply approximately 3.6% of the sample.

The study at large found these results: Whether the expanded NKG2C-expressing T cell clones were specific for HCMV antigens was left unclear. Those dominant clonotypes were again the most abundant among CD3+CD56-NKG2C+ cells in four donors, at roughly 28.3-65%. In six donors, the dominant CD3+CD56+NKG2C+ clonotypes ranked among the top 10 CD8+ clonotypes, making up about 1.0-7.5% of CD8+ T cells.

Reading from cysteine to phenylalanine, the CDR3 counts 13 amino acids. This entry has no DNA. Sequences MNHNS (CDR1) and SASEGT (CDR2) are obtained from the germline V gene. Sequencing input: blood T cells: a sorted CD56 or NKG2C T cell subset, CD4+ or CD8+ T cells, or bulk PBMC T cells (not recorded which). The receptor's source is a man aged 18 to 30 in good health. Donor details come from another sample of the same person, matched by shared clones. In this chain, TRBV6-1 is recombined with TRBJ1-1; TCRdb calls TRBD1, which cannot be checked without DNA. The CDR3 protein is CATGQGRRTEAFF.